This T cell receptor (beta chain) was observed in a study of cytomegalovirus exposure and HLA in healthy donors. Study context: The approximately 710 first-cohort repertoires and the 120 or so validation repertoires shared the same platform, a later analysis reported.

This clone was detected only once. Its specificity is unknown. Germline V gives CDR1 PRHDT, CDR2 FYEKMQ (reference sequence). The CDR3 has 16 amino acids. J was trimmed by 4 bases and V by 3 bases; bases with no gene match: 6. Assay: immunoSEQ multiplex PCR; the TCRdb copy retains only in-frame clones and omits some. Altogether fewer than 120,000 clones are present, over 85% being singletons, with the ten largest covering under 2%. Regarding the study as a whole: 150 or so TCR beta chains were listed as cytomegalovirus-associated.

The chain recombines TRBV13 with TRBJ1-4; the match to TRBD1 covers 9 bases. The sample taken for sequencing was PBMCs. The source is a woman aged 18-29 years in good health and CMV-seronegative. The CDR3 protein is CASSLGGTGLNEKLFF. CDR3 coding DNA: TGTGCCAGCAGCTTGGGAGGGACAGGGCTTAATGAAAAACTGTTTTTT.